Listed here are 5 T cell receptor beta chains from one sample, sequenced in a study of cytomegalovirus exposure and HLA in healthy donors listed by TCRdb under 2017. Receptors were amplified or captured by the immunoSEQ multiplex PCR assay. A mixture of 60 forward primers for TCR Vbeta segments and 13 reverse primers for TCR Jbeta segments was used in the multiplex PCR. Here the immuneACCESS table is served through TCRdb, limited to in-frame sequences with V and J called. Missing clones are a known gap in these copies; in checked studies unresolved V genes cover under half, and the rest lacks a known reason. The sample table records roughly 52,000 clones; 70% to 80% of these occur just once. The top ten constitute roughly 1.4% of the sample. The sequenced material came from PBMCs. The receptors derive from a female donor in good health and CMV-seronegative.

V usage is TRBV6-1 and J usage is TRBJ2-1; 9 nucleotides agree with TRBD2. J lost 7 bases, V lost 4 bases, and 11 bases had no gene match. The CDR3 contains 16 residues. CDR1 and CDR2 from the germline V gene are MNHNS and SASEGT. CDR3 sequence: CASSGMTSGDWNEQFF. CDR3 DNA sequence: TGTGCCAGCAGTGGCATGACTAGCGGCGACTGGAATGAGCAGTTCTTC.

The V and J genes are TRBV29-1 and TRBJ1-2; tentatively, D is TRBD1 (5 bases). The CDR3 has 12 residues. V shed 4 bases and J shed 3 bases, with 9 bases lying between them. Germline-derived CDR1 and CDR2 are SQVTM and ANQGSEA. The CDR3 sequence is CSVARGDYGYTF. In nucleotides, the CDR3 is TGCAGCGTTGCTAGGGGCGACTATGGCTACACCTTC. Full variable domain (rest looked up from reference TRBV29-1 and TRBJ1-2): SAVISQKPSRDICQRGTSLTIQCQVDSQVTMMFWYRQQPGQSLTLIATANQGSEATYESGFVIDKFPISRPNLTFSTLTVSNMSPEDSSIYLCSVARGDYGYTFGSGTRLTVV.

The genes are TRBV19 and TRBJ1-2; D call uncertain. Germline V gives CDR1 LNHDA, CDR2 SQIVND (reference sequence). CDR3 length: 13 residues. V lost 4 bases and J 4 bases, leaving 10 bases between the germline ends. CDR3 region: CASSSSRVYGYTF. In DNA, the CDR3 is TGTGCCAGTAGTAGCTCGCGTGTCTATGGCTACACCTTC.

V gene TRBV9 combines with J gene TRBJ2-1, with TRBD2 matching over 7 bases. There are 15 residues in the CDR3. Germline V gene sequence: CDR1 SGDLS, CDR2 YYNGEE. V lost 0 bases to trimming and J lost 7 bases; unmatched junction nucleotides: 7. In DNA form, the CDR3 reads TGTGCCAGCAGCGTAGGGACTAGAACGGTGAATGAGCAGTTCTTC. Its translation: CASSVGTRTVNEQFF.

This chain links TRBV9 with TRBJ2-5; 7 nucleotides match TRBD1. The CDR3 is made up of 14 amino acids. Losses at the gene ends were 3 bases for V and 3 bases for J; bases not matched to a gene: 5. Germline CDR1 SGDLS, CDR2 YYNGEE. CDR3 region: CASSAHGTEETQYF. In DNA, the CDR3 is TGTGCCAGCAGCGCCCACGGGACAGAAGAGACCCAGTACTTC.